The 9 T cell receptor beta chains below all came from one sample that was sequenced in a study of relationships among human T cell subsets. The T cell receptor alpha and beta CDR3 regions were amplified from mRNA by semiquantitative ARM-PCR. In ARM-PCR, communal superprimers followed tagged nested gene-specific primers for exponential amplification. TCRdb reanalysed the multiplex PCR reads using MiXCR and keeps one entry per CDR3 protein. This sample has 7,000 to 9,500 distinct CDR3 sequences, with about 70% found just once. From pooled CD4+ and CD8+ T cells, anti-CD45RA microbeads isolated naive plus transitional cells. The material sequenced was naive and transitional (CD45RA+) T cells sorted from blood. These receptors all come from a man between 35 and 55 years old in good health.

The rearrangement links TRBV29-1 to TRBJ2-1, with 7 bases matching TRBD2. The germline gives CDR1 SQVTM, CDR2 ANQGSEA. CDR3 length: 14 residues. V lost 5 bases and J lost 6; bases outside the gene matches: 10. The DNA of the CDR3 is TGCAGCGTTCCCGTGACTAGCCCTCCCAATGAGCAGTTCTTC. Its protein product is CSVPVTSPPNEQFF.

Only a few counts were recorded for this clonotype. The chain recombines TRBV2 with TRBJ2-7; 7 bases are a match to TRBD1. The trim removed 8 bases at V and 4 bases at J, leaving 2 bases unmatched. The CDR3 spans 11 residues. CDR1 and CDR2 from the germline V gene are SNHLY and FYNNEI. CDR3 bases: TGTGCCAGCTTACAGGGGTACGAGCAGTACTTC. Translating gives CASLQGYEQYF.

The CDR3 loop is CASSTLGEQFF. CDR3 sequence (DNA): TGTGCCAGCAGCACACTAGGAGAGCAGTTCTTC. The V gene is TRBV7-9, the J gene TRBJ2-1; D is perhaps TRBD2 (5 bases). V dropped 5 bases and J dropped 10 bases, with 9 bases sitting between them. This CDR3 region has 11 residues. From germline, CDR1 is SEHNR and CDR2 FQNEAQ (reference sequence).

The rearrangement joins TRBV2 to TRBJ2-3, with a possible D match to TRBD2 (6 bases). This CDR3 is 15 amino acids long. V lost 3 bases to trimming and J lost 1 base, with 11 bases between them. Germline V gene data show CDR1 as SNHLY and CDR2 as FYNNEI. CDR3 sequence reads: CASSDGSGRTDTQYF. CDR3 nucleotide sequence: TGTGCCAGCAGTGACGGTAGCGGTCGCACAGATACGCAGTATTTT.

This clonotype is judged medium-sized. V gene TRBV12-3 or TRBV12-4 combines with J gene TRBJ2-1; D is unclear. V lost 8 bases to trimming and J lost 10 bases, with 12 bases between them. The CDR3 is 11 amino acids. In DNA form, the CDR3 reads TGTGCCAGCCGCTTAATTCGGGAGCAGTTCTTC. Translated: CASRLIREQFF.

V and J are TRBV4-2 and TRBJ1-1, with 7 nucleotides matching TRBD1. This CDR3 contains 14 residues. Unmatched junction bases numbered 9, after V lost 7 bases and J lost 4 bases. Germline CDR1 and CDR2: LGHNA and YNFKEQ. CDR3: CASKTTGATTEAFF. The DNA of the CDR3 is TGTGCCAGCAAGACCACAGGGGCTACCACTGAAGCTTTCTTT.

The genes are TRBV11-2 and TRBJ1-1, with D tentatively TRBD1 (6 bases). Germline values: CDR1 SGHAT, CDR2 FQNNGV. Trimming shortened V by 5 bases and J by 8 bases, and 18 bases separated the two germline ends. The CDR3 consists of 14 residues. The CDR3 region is CASSSTLTGREAFF. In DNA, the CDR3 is TGTGCCAGCAGCAGTACACTAACAGGGCGGGAAGCTTTCTTT. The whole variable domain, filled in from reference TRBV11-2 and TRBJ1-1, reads EAGVAQSPRYKIIEKRQSVAFWCNPISGHATLYWYQQILGQGPKLLIQFQNNGVVDDSQLPKDRFSAERLKGVDSTLKIQPAKLEDSAVYLCASSSTLTGREAFFGQGTRLTVV.

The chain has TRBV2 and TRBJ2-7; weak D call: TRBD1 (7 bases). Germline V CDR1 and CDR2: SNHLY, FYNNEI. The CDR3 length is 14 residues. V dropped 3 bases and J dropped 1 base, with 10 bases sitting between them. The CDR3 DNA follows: TGTGCCAGCAGTGACCCAGGGGGGTCCTACGAGCAGTACTTC. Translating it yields CASSDPGGSYEQYF.

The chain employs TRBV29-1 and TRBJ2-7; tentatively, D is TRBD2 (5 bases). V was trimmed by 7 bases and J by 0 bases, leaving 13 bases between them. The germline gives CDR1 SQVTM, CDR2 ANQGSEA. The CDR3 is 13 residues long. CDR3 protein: CSARTGSSYEQYF. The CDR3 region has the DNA TGCAGCGCTAGGACTGGAAGCTCCTACGAGCAGTACTTC.